One sample yielded the 5 T cell receptor beta chains listed below, sequenced in a study of blood T cell repertoires in COVID-19. Measured with immunoSEQ multiplex PCR; TCRdb has only the in-frame clones, and not every one. The repertoire holds about 380,000 clones, around 90% seen once, with roughly 1.2% in the top ten. Sequences were obtained from PBMCs or T cells enriched from blood (not recorded which). The receptors derive from a woman under 30 who had recovered from COVID-19.

This clone was observed a few times. The chain has TRBV6-1 and TRBJ1-6, with TRBD1 as a possible D gene (5 bases). The V end lost 2 bases, the J end lost 7 bases, and 15 bases lay between the germline ends. Looked up from germline, CDR1 is MNHNS and CDR2 is SASEGT. The CDR3 consists of 16 residues. The CDR3 nucleotides read TGTGCCAGCAGTGAACGCGGAGGGACCGCCAATTCACCCCTCCACTTT. Protein sequence: CASSERGGTANSPLHF.

The V and J genes are TRBV12-3 or TRBV12-4 and TRBJ1-2; D remains ambiguous. The CDR3 consists of 12 residues. V dropped 7 bases and J dropped 6 bases, with 12 bases sitting between them. In DNA, the CDR3 is TGTGCCAGCACCCTCGGAGGGAATGGCTACACCTTC. Translating gives CASTLGGNGYTF.

J is TRBJ2-3 and V is TRBV7-9, with a tentative D call TRBD2 (6 bases). Germline V lookup: CDR1 SEHNR, CDR2 FQNEAQ (reference sequence). The CDR3 is made up of 13 amino acids. V shed 8 bases and J shed 2 bases, with 11 bases lying between them. For the CDR3, the DNA is TGTGCCAGCCTCGGAGGGGTCACAGATACGCAGTATTTT. This sequence encodes CASLGGVTDTQYF.

This clone is a singleton in its sample. This rearrangement joins TRBV5-1 to TRBJ1-2, with TRBD1 as a possible D gene (6 bases). V lost 0 bases and J 6 bases, leaving 12 bases between the germline ends. The CDR3 consists of 14 residues. Germline loops: CDR1 SGHRS, CDR2 YFSETQ. CDR3 sequence: CASSLAAAGDGYTF. As DNA, the CDR3 is TGCGCCAGCAGCTTGGCCGCAGCAGGGGATGGCTACACCTTC.

The chain recombines TRBV6-6 with TRBJ2-4, with TRBD1 as a possible D gene (8 bases). This CDR3 has 13 amino acids. Trimming took off 11 bases at V and 6 bases at J, with 17 bases between the two ends. From germline, CDR1 is MNHNY and CDR2 SVGAGI (reference sequence). Written as DNA, the CDR3 is TGTGCCTCAGGGGGGGGGACAGGAAACATTCAGTACTTC. It codes for CASGGGTGNIQYF.